This T cell receptor (beta chain) was sequenced in a study of blood T cells in healthy people across ages. Then a second PCR, running about 6 to 11 cycles, was carried out with a sample-barcoded 5' primer and a J-beta primer mix. TCRdb recomputed calls from the 5' RACE reads with MiXCR, one row per CDR3 protein. The sample carries some 860,000 distinct CDR3 sequences, roughly three fifths recorded once. This clonotype was observed a few times. This CDR3 is built from 13 residues. The V and J ends lost 3 bases and 8 bases respectively, with 15 bases between them. The germline V gene has CDR1 DFQATT and CDR2 SNEGSKA (reference sequence).

The V call is TRBV20-1, the J call TRBJ2-3; no definite D call. This TCR came from a man aged 35-49 years in good health. Sequencing input: blood. The CDR3 DNA is TGCAGTGCTAGGGATAGGGTAATAGGTACGCAGTATTTT. Its protein is CSARDRVIGTQYF.